This T cell receptor (beta chain) is from a study of blood T cell repertoires in COVID-19. This clone was detected once. Germline loops: CDR1 SGHTA, CDR2 FQGNSA. Between the trimmed V and J ends, which lost 3 bases and 4 bases, there was a span of 13 bases. The CDR3 loop spans 14 amino acids. In the original processing: Estimated nucleated cell counts came from reference gene primer amplification. Generated by immunoSEQ multiplex PCR, the TCRdb table keeps only in-frame clones and is missing some. V, J and clone size were drawn from that table, and D and trimming were deduced from the DNA. The repertoire holds fewer than 200,000 clones, around 82% seen once, with approximately 1.2% in the top ten.

The origin of this receptor is a man aged 55 to 70 who had recovered from COVID-19. The chain couples TRBV7-2 to TRBJ2-7; TRBD1 is a possible D gene (6 bases). The sample was peripheral blood. The CDR3 region is CASSFGQGPYEQYF. In nucleotides, the CDR3 is TGTGCCAGCAGCTTCGGCCAGGGGCCATACGAGCAGTACTTC.